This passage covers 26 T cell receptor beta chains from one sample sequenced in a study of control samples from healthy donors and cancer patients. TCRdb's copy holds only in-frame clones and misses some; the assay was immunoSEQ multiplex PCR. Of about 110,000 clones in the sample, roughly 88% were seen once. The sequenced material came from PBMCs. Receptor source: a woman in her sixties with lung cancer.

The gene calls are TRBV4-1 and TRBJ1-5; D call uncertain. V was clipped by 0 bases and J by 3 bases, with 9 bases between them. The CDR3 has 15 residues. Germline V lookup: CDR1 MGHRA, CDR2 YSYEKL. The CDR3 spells CASSQEPRINQPQHF. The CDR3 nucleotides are TGCGCCAGCAGCCAAGAACCCAGGATCAATCAGCCCCAGCATTTT.

CDR3 loop: CASSLRTGNTEAFF. CDR3 bases: TGTGCCAGCAGCTTACGTACAGGGAACACTGAAGCTTTCTTT. The chain links TRBV11-3 to TRBJ1-1, with D tentatively TRBD1 (5 bases). This CDR3 has 14 residues. Trimming shortened V by 2 bases and J by 1 base, and 8 bases separated the two germline ends. Germline V gives CDR1 SGHNT, CDR2 YENEEA.

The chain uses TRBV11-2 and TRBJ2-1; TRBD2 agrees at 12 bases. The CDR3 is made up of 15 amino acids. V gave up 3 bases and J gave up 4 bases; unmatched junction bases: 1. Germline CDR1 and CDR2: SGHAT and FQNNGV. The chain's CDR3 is CASSFGTSGYNEQFF. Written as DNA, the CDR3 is TGTGCCAGCAGCTTCGGGACTAGCGGGTACAATGAGCAGTTCTTC.

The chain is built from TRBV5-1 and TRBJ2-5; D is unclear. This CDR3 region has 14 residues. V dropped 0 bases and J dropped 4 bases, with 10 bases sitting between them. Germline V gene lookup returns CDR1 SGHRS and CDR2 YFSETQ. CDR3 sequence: CASSLALVPETQYF. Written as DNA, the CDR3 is TGCGCCAGCAGCTTGGCCTTAGTTCCAGAGACCCAGTACTTC.

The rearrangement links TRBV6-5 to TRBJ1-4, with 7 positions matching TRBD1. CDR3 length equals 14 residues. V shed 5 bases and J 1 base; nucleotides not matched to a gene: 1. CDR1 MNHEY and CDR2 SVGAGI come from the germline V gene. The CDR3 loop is CASSNRGTNEKLFF. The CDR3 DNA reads TGTGCCAGCAGTAACAGGGGAACTAATGAAAAACTGTTTTTT.

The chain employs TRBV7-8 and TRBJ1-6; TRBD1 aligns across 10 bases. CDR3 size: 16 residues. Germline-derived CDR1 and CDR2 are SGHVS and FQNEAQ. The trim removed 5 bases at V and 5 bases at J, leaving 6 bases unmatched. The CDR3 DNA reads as TGTGCCAGCAGCGAGGGACAGGGGTTTAATAATTCACCCCTCCACTTT. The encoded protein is CASSEGQGFNNSPLHF.

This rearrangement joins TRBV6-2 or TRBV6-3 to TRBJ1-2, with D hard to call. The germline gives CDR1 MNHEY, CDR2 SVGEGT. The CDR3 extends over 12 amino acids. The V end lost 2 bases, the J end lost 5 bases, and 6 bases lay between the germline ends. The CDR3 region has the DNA TGTGCCAGCAGTTACGTGGGTTATGGCTACACCTTC. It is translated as CASSYVGYGYTF.

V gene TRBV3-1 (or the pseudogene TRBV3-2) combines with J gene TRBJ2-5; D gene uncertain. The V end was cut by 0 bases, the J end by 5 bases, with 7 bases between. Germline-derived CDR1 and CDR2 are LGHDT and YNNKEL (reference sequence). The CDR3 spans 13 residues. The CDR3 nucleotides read TGTGCCAGCAGCCAAGATCAAGTGGAGACCCAGTACTTC. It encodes CASSQDQVETQYF.

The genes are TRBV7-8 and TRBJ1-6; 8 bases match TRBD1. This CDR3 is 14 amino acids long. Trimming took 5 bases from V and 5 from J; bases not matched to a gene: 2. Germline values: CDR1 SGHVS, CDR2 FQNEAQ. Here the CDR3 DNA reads TGTGCCAGCAGCCTGGGACAGGATAATTCACCCCTCCACTTT. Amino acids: CASSLGQDNSPLHF. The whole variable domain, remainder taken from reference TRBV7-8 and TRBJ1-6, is GAGVSQSPRYKVAKRGQDVALRCDPISGHVSLFWYQQALGQGPEFLTYFQNEAQLDKSGLPSDRFFAERPEGSVSTLKIQRTQQEDSAVYLCASSLGQDNSPLHFGNGTRLTVT.

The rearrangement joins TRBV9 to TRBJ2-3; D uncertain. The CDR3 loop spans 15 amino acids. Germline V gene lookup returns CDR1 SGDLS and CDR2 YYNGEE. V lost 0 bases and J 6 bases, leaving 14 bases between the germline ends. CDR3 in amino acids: CASSVESHSADTQYF. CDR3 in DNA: TGTGCCAGCAGCGTAGAGTCCCACAGTGCTGATACGCAGTATTTT.

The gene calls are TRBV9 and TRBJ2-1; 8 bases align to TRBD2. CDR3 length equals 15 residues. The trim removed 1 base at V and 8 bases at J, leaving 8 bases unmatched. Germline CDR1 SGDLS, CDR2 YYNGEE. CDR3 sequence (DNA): TGTGCCAGCAGCGTAACCAGCGGGAGTACTCATGAGCAGTTCTTC. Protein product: CASSVTSGSTHEQFF.

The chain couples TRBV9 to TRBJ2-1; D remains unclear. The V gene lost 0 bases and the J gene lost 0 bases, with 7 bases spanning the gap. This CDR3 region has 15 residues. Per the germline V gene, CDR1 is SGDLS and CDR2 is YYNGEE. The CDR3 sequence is CASSVDPSSYNEQFF. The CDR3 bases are TGTGCCAGCAGCGTAGACCCAAGCTCCTACAATGAGCAGTTCTTC.

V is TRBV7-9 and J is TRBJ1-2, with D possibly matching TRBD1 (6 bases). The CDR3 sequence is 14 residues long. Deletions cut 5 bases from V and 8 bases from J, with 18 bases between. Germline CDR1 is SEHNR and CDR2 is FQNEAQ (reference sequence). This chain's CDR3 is CASSLDSPTLGYTF. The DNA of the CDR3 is TGTGCCAGCAGCCTGGACAGCCCTACGTTGGGCTACACCTTC.

The CDR3 DNA reads TGTGCCGTTGGACTAGCGGGAGGGACGAACACCGGGGAGCTGTTTTTT. This sequence encodes CAVGLAGGTNTGELFF. This rearrangement joins TRBV10-3 to TRBJ2-2; 15 bases fit TRBD2. CDR3 length: 16 amino acids. The V gene end was trimmed by 11 bases and the J gene end by 0 bases; junction bases not matched to a gene: 4. Germline V gene lookup returns CDR1 ENHRY and CDR2 SYGVKD.

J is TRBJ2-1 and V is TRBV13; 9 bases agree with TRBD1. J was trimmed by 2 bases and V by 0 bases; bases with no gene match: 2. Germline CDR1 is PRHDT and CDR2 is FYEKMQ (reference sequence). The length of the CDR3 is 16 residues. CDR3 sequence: CASSLGGQGPYNEQFF. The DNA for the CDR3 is TGTGCCAGCAGCTTAGGGGGACAGGGTCCCTACAATGAGCAGTTCTTC.

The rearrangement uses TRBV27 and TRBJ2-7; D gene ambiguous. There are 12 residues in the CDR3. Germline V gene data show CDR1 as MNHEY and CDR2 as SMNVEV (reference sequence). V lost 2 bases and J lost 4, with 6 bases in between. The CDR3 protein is CASSLPGYEQYF. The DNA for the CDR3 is TGTGCCAGCAGTTTACCCGGATACGAGCAGTACTTC.

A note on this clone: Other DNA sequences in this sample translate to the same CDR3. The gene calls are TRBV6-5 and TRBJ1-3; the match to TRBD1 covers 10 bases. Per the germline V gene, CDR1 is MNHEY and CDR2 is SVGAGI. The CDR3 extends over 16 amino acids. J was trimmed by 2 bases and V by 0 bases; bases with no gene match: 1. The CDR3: CASSYSGQGAGNTIYF. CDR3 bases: TGTGCCAGCAGTTACTCCGGACAGGGGGCTGGAAACACCATATATTTT.

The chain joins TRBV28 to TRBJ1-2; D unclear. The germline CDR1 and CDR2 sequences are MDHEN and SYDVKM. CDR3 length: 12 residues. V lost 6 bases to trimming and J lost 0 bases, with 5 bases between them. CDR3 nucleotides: TGTGCCAGCAGGATTACTAACTATGGCTACACCTTC. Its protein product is CASRITNYGYTF.

The CDR3 spells CASSFRTGDTEAFF. The CDR3 bases are TGTGCCAGCAGCTTCCGGACAGGGGACACTGAAGCTTTCTTT. The chain combines TRBV21-1 with TRBJ1-1; TRBD1, the table's D call, was not compared with the DNA. TRBV21-1 is a recognized pseudogene. This CDR3 region has 14 residues.

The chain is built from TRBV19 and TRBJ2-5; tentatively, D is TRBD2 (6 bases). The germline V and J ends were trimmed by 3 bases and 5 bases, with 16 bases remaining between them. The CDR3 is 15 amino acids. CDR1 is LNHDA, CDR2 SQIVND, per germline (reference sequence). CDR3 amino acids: CASSMSSAQSETQYF. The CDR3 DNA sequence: TGTGCCAGTAGTATGTCTAGCGCGCAATCGGAGACCCAGTACTTC.

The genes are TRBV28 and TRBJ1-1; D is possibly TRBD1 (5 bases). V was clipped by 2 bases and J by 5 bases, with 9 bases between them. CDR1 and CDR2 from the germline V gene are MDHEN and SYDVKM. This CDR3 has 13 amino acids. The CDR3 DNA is TGTGCCAGCAGTTTAGGGGGTCGAACTGAAGCTTTCTTT. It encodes CASSLGGRTEAFF.

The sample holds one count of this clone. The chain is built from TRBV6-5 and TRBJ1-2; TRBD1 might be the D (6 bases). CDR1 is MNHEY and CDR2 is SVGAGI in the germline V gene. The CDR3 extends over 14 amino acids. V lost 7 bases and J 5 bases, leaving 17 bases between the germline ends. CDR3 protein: CASNPDQGPYGYTF. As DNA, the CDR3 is TGTGCCAGCAATCCCGATCAGGGGCCTTATGGCTACACCTTC.

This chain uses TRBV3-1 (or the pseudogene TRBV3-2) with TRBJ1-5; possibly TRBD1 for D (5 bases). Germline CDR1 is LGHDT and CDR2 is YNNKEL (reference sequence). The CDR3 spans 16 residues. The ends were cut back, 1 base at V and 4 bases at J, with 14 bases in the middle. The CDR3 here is CASSQGPGRGNQPQHF. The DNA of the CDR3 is TGTGCCAGCAGCCAAGGCCCGGGACGGGGAAATCAGCCCCAGCATTTT.

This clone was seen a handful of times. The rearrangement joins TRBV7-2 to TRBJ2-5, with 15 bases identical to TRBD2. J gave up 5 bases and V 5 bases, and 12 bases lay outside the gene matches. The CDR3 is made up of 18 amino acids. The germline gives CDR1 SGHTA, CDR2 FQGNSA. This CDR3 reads CASSVPGLAGGEGETQYF. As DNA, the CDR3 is TGTGCCAGCAGCGTTCCGGGACTAGCGGGGGGAGAGGGGGAGACCCAGTACTTC.

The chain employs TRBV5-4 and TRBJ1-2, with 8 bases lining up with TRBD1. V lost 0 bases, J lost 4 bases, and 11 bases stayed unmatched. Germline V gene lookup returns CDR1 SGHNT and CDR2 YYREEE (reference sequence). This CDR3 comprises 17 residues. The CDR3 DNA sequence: TGTGCCAGCAGCTTGGCTGGCAGGGGGCTATTTGGCTATGGCTACACCTTC. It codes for CASSLAGRGLFGYGYTF.

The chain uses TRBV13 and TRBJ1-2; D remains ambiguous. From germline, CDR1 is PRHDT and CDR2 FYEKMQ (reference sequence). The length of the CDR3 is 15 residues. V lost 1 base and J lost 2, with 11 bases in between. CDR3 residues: CASSLANGVNYGYTF. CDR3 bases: TGTGCCAGCAGCTTAGCCAACGGGGTGAACTATGGCTACACCTTC.